This TCR beta chain was observed in a study of memory CD4+ T cells and cytomegalovirus serostatus. Study-wide context: Healthy Belgian adult donors included about nine CMV-positive and around 25 CMV-negative people.

Single viable CD3+CD4+CD8-CD45RO+ cells were sorted as the memory CD4+ T cells. Some clones are missing from TCRdb's copy, which holds only in-frame ones; the method was immunoSEQ multiplex PCR. The top ten hold about 3.6% of the sample, which has about 92,000 clones, 75% to 90% seen once. The V gene's germline CDR1 is MDHEN and CDR2 SYDVKM. V dropped 2 bases and J dropped 3; count of bases not matched to a gene: 3. This CDR3 contains 14 residues. What was sequenced was memory CD4+ T cells from blood. This sequence was found in an adult in good health and CMV-seropositive. V is TRBV28 and J is TRBJ1-2; TRBD1 agrees at 7 bases. The CDR3 is CASSLVDRDYGYTF. The DNA of the CDR3 is TGTGCCAGCAGTTTAGTCGACAGGGACTATGGCTACACCTTC.